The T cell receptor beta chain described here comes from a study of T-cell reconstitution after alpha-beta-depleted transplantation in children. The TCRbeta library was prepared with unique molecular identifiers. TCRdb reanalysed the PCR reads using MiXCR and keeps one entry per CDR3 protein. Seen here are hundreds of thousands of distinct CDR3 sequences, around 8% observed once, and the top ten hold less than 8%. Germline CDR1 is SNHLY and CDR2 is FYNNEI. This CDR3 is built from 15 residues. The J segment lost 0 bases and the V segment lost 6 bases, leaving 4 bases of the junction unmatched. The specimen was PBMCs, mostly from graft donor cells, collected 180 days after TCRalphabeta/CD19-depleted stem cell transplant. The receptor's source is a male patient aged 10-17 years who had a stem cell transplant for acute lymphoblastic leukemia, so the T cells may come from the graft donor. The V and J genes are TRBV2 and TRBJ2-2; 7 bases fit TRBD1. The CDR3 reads CASRRTGSNTGELFF. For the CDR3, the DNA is TGTGCCAGCAGGAGGACAGGTTCGAACACCGGGGAGCTGTTTTTT. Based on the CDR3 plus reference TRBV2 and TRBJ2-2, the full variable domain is EPEVTQTPSHQVTQMGQEVILRCVPISNHLYFYWYRQILGQKVEFLVSFYNNEISEKSEIFDDQFSVERPDGSNFTLKIRSTKLEDSAMYFCASRRTGSNTGELFFGEGSRLTVL.